The 24 T cell receptor beta chains below were found in one sample sequenced in a study of vaccination and CD4 T cells after COVID-19. The treatment here: roughly ten-day PBMC culture with coronavirus spike peptide pools or control peptides (ViraFEST assay). The Oncomine TCR Beta short-read assay was what sequenced the DNA obtained from cultured CD4+ T cells. TCRdb re-analysed the PCR reads in MiXCR, keeping a single row per CDR3 protein. Counted here are about 10,000 distinct CDR3 sequences, about 54% occurring once; the ten biggest clones make up about 9.5%. The antigens these receptors bind are not known. Sequencing was carried out using CD4+ T cells from blood, cultured in vitro. These TCRs come from a human donor who had recovered from COVID-19.

The chain employs TRBV7-9 and TRBJ1-2, with TRBD1 matching 7 bases. V dropped 5 bases and J dropped 7; count of bases not matched to a gene: 4. CDR3 length equals 12 residues. Germline-derived CDR1 and CDR2 are SEHNR and FQNEAQ (reference sequence). CDR3 protein: CASSLTGAGYTF. The CDR3 nucleotides read TGTGCCAGCAGCCTTACAGGGGCTGGCTACACCTTC. The whole variable domain, remainder taken from reference TRBV7-9 and TRBJ1-2, is DTGVSQNPRHKITKRGQNVTFRCDPISEHNRLYWYRQTLGQGPEFLTYFQNEAQLEKSRLLSDRFSAERPKGSFSTLEIQRTEQGDSAMYLCASSLTGAGYTFGSGTRLTVV.

This chain connects TRBV27 to TRBJ2-5; D is undetermined. V was cut by 8 bases and J by 0 bases, with 10 bases left in between. The CDR3 spans 13 residues. In germline, CDR1 is MNHEY, CDR2 SMNVEV (reference sequence). As DNA, the CDR3 is TGTGCCAGCCGACAAGGGAACCAAGAGACCCAGTACTTC. Translated: CASRQGNQETQYF.

This chain joins TRBV20-1 and TRBJ2-7, with 12 bases fitting TRBD2. Germline V gene lookup returns CDR1 DFQATT and CDR2 SNEGSKA (reference sequence). There are 14 residues in the CDR3. V shed 6 bases and J 2 bases; nucleotides not matched to a gene: 5. The CDR3 sequence is CSAAPSGRAYEQYF. CDR3 sequence (DNA): TGCAGTGCCGCGCCTAGCGGGAGGGCCTACGAGCAGTACTTC.

This clonotype turned up a few times. The chain links TRBV12-3 or TRBV12-4 to TRBJ1-1; perhaps TRBD1 as D (5 bases). The CDR3 consists of 12 residues. V lost 10 bases, J lost 0 bases, and 9 bases lay in between. Here the CDR3 DNA reads TGTGCCATAGACAGCATGAACACTGAAGCTTTCTTT. The encoded protein is CAIDSMNTEAFF.

This clonotype was detected only once. This chain links TRBV30 with TRBJ1-2; 9 bases map to TRBD1. The length of the CDR3 is 16 residues. Trimming removed 5 bases from V and 5 bases from J; junction bases left unmatched: 15. Germline CDR1 and CDR2: GTSNPN and SVGIG (reference sequence). The CDR3 sequence is CAWAGTGHPRGYGYTF. Written as DNA, the CDR3 is TGTGCCTGGGCCGGGACAGGGCACCCCCGGGGATATGGCTACACCTTC.

The gene calls are TRBV7-9 and TRBJ2-1; a weak D match, TRBD1 (6 bases). The V end lost 5 bases, the J end lost 6 bases, and 17 bases lay between the germline ends. CDR1 SEHNR and CDR2 FQNEAQ come from the germline V gene (reference sequence). This CDR3 spans 15 amino acids. Written as DNA, the CDR3 is TGTGCCAGCAGCCCGGCCAGGGGACCCCCCAATGAGCAGTTCTTC. It specifies CASSPARGPPNEQFF.

The chain recombines TRBV28 with TRBJ2-2, with D possibly TRBD2 on 7 matching bases. Germline V lookup: CDR1 MDHEN, CDR2 SYDVKM. CDR3 length: 14 residues. V lost 3 bases and J lost 6, with 11 bases in between. CDR3 DNA sequence: TGTGCCAGCAGTTTGACGGGGGGCCCCGGGGAGCTGTTTTTT. Protein product: CASSLTGGPGELFF.

The chain links TRBV7-2 to TRBJ2-3; 8 positions agree with TRBD2. The ends lost 4 bases at V and 5 bases at J; junction bases unmatched: 8. Germline V lookup: CDR1 SGHTA, CDR2 FQGNSA. This CDR3 region has 15 residues. The CDR3 bases are TGTGCCAGCAGCTCAAAGACTAGCGTTAGAGATACGCAGTATTTT. Its translation: CASSSKTSVRDTQYF. Using reference TRBV7-2 and TRBJ2-3 for the parts outside the CDR3, the full variable domain is GAGVSQSPSNKVTEKGKDVELRCDPISGHTALYWYRQSLGQGLEFLIYFQGNSAPDKSGLPSDRFSAERTGGSVSTLTIQRTQQEDSAVYLCASSSKTSVRDTQYFGPGTRLTVL.

This chain joins TRBV7-8 and TRBJ2-1; 7 bases are a match to TRBD2. The CDR3 totals 16 residues. V gave up 7 bases and J gave up 4 bases; unmatched junction bases: 13. CDR1 is SGHVS and CDR2 is FQNEAQ in the germline V gene. CDR3 loop: CASTENRLAVYNEQFF. In DNA, the CDR3 is TGTGCCAGCACTGAAAATCGCCTAGCGGTATACAATGAGCAGTTCTTC.

CDR3 residues: CASSLGPAGGYTGELFF. The CDR3 DNA reads as TGTGCCAGCAGTTTAGGGCCGGCAGGGGGCTACACCGGGGAGCTGTTTTTT. The chain uses TRBV27 and TRBJ2-2; TRBD1 matches at 8 bases. This CDR3 has 17 amino acids. Germline V CDR1 and CDR2: MNHEY, SMNVEV (reference sequence). V lost 2 bases to trimming and J lost 3 bases; unmatched junction nucleotides: 8.

The chain employs TRBV6-1 and TRBJ1-1; no clear D gene. CDR3 length: 15 residues. Germline V CDR1 and CDR2: MNHNS, SASEGT. V lost 6 bases and J lost 3, with 17 bases in between. The CDR3 DNA follows: TGTGCCAGCAGAGGTCAAGAGTTAGGTTACACTGAAGCTTTCTTT. This codes for CASRGQELGYTEAFF.

The chain employs TRBV5-1 and TRBJ2-3, with D hard to call. Germline V lookup: CDR1 SGHRS, CDR2 YFSETQ. The CDR3 has 14 amino acids. V lost 3 bases and J lost 4, with 12 bases in between. The CDR3 sequence: CASSSPPDSDTQYF. The CDR3 DNA is TGCGCCAGCAGCTCTCCGCCCGACTCAGATACGCAGTATTTT.

The rearrangement links TRBV5-4 to TRBJ2-7; D is uncertain. Trimming took 2 bases from V and 6 from J, leaving 15 bases between them. The CDR3 covers 14 residues. Germline CDR1 reads SGHNT; CDR2 reads YYREEE (reference sequence). In nucleotides, the CDR3 is TGTGCCAGCAGCTTTGTAGGGCAGTCCCTCGAGCAGTACTTC. It codes for CASSFVGQSLEQYF.

The chain has TRBV5-1 and TRBJ1-5, with D hard to call. Trimming shortened V by 6 bases and J by 6 bases, and 7 bases separated the two germline ends. The V gene's germline CDR1 is SGHRS and CDR2 YFSETQ. The CDR3 totals 11 residues. In DNA form, the CDR3 reads TGCGCCAGCAATTTTTGTCAGCCCCAGCATTTT. Translated, it gives CASNFCQPQHF. Together with reference TRBV5-1 and TRBJ1-5, the CDR3 gives the full variable domain: KAGVTQTPRYLIKTRGQQVTLSCSPISGHRSVSWYQQTPGQGLQFLFEYFSETQRNKGNFPGRFSGRQFSNSRSEMNVSTLELGDSALYLCASNFCQPQHFGDGTRLSIL.

This clonotype was found once. V gene TRBV21-1 combines with J gene TRBJ1-2; TRBD1 is the table's D call and was not checked against the DNA. TRBV21-1 is shown as a pseudogene. There are 13 residues in the CDR3. CDR3: CASSKLRGYGYTF. The CDR3 coding sequence is TGTGCCAGCAGCAAACTCAGGGGCTATGGCTACACCTTC.

The V call is TRBV5-1, the J call TRBJ2-5; 15 nucleotides match TRBD2. The V gene end was trimmed by 3 bases and the J gene end by 6 bases; junction bases not matched to a gene: 12. The CDR3 consists of 18 residues. Germline loops: CDR1 SGHRS, CDR2 YFSETQ. Written as DNA, the CDR3 is TGCGCCAGCAGCTCGACCGGGACTAGCGGGAGGACGGGAAAGACCCAGTACTTC. This sequence encodes CASSSTGTSGRTGKTQYF.

This clonotype has just a few counts. The CDR3 here is CASLRGSNQPQHF. CDR3 sequence (DNA): TGTGCCAGCTTAAGGGGGAGCAATCAGCCCCAGCATTTT. The chain is built from TRBV2 and TRBJ1-5, with a weak D call TRBD1 (6 bases). This CDR3 region has 13 residues. Per the germline V gene, CDR1 is SNHLY and CDR2 is FYNNEI. Trimming took 8 bases from V and 1 from J, leaving 9 bases between them.

The chain couples TRBV28 to TRBJ1-6; D is uncertain. V lost 6 bases and J lost 0, with 9 bases in between. The germline gives CDR1 MDHEN, CDR2 SYDVKM. The CDR3 has 15 amino acids. CDR3 region: CASRFGSSYNSPLHF. DNA of the CDR3: TGTGCCAGCAGGTTTGGGAGCTCCTATAATTCACCCCTCCACTTT.

The chain recombines TRBV19 with TRBJ1-2; no definite D call. V shed 3 bases and J shed 7 bases, with 9 bases lying between them. The CDR3 consists of 12 residues. The V gene's germline CDR1 is LNHDA and CDR2 SQIVND (reference sequence). The CDR3 reads CASSMTVFGYTF. CDR3 in DNA: TGTGCCAGTAGTATGACGGTTTTTGGCTACACCTTC.

This clonotype was counted a few times. The rearrangement joins TRBV15 to TRBJ2-3; TRBD1 might be the D (6 bases). Per the germline V gene, CDR1 is LNHNV and CDR2 is YYDKDF (reference sequence). Trimming removed 6 bases from V and 0 bases from J, with 10 bases in between. The CDR3 totals 14 residues. CDR3 in amino acids: CATRAQGSTDTQYF. The CDR3 DNA reads TGTGCCACCAGGGCACAGGGAAGCACAGATACGCAGTATTTT. Filled out from reference TRBV15 and TRBJ2-3, the complete variable domain reads DAMVIQNPRYQVTQFGKPVTLSCSQTLNHNVMYWYQQKSSQAPKLLFHYYDKDFNNEADTPDNFQSRRPNTSFCFLDIRSPGLGDTAMYLCATRAQGSTDTQYFGPGTRLTVL.

This chain joins TRBV6-1 and TRBJ1-5; D is possibly TRBD1 (6 bases). The CDR3 totals 15 residues. The V end was cut by 7 bases, the J end by 3 bases, with 16 bases between. Germline V lookup: CDR1 MNHNS, CDR2 SASEGT. The CDR3 is CASIGGQSNNQPQHF. The CDR3 DNA follows: TGTGCCAGCATAGGTGGACAGTCAAACAATCAGCCCCAGCATTTT.

The V call is TRBV29-1, the J call TRBJ2-7; D not resolved. Looked up from germline, CDR1 is SQVTM and CDR2 is ANQGSEA. Between the trimmed V and J ends, which lost 7 bases and 0 bases, there was a span of 13 bases. The CDR3 sequence is 13 residues long. The CDR3 DNA sequence: TGCAGCGCCCAAGGGCGGCACTCCTACGAGCAGTACTTC. This sequence encodes CSAQGRHSYEQYF.

This clonotype showed up just once. The rearrangement links TRBV6-1 to TRBJ1-1; D perhaps matches TRBD1 (6 bases). CDR1 and CDR2 (germline): MNHNS, SASEGT. This CDR3 spans 14 amino acids. Trimming removed 9 bases at V and 0 bases at J, with 14 bases between. The DNA of the CDR3 is TGTGCCAGTACTCCAGGACAGATGAACACTGAAGCTTTCTTT. This translates into CASTPGQMNTEAFF.

J is TRBJ1-4 and V is TRBV7-3; no clear D gene. The germline V and J ends were trimmed by 4 bases and 4 bases, with 13 bases remaining between them. From germline, CDR1 is SGHTA and CDR2 FQGTGA. This CDR3 contains 15 residues. The CDR3, as DNA: TGTGCCAGCAGCTCGAACCTGGGCGGTAATGAAAAACTGTTTTTT. It yields the protein CASSSNLGGNEKLFF.